The clone carrying this T cell receptor beta chain was seen a few times. The data stem from a study of T cells after yellow fever vaccination. CDR3 length: 16 residues. CDR1 and CDR2 from the germline V gene are LGHNA and YSLEER. With V trimmed by 4 bases and J by 1 base, 6 bases remained unmatched. One entry per CDR3 protein, called by TCRdb with MiXCR from the 5' RACE reads. The repertoire consists of hundreds of thousands of distinct CDR3 sequences, with approximately 13% occurring once and the leading ten covering more than 12%. The TCR was taken from a man between 25 and 39 years old who received the YFV17D yellow fever vaccine. This chain joins TRBV4-3 and TRBJ2-1; 8 nucleotides match TRBD2. This specimen consisted of PBMCs, obtained on the day of the yellow fever booster vaccination. The chain's CDR3 is CASSPGGFSSYNEQFF. In DNA form, the CDR3 reads TGCGCCAGCAGCCCGGGGGGGTTTTCGTCCTACAATGAGCAGTTCTTC.